This T cell receptor beta chain was captured in a study of breast tumors, draining lymph nodes, adjacent tissues. Using its own MiXCR run on the multiplex PCR reads, TCRdb lists one record per CDR3 protein. Of tens of thousands of distinct CDR3 sequences in the sample, 68% were seen once. V lost 1 base and J lost 4; bases outside the gene matches: 9. CDR3 length: 16 residues. Germline CDR1 is MDHEN and CDR2 is SYDVKM. About this clonotype: Antigen specificity is unknown.

Study-wide findings and caveats: The data were judged consistent with most tumor T cells coming from lymph node and expanding in tumor. Tumor repertoires ranked between lymph nodes and nontumor tissue in diversity, with V and J gene preferences.

Sequences were obtained from tumor-adjacent breast tissue. The chain joins TRBV28 to TRBJ1-2; TRBD1 aligns across 7 bases. The clonotype was recovered from a female donor with breast cancer. Some clones in this sample may be carry-over from other donors' samples. CDR3 DNA: TGTGCCAGCAGTTTATTCACAGGGGCGATGTCCTATGGCTACACCTTC. This sequence encodes CASSLFTGAMSYGYTF.